The next 32 T cell receptor beta chains were all read from a single sample in a study of cytomegalovirus exposure and HLA in healthy donors. Clones were sequenced by immunoSEQ multiplex PCR, and TCRdb holds only the in-frame ones, with some missing. The sample shows tens of thousands of clones, roughly 94% of them seen only once. Sequenced input: PBMCs. These receptors all come from a woman aged 18 to 35 in good health and CMV-seronegative.

This chain uses TRBV7-9 with TRBJ2-1, with TRBD2 matching 14 bases. With V trimmed by 1 base and J by 6 bases, 5 bases remained unmatched. The CDR3 extends over 17 amino acids. The germline V gene has CDR1 SEHNR and CDR2 FQNEAQ (reference sequence). In DNA, the CDR3 is TGTGCCAGCAGCTTAGAGGAGGGACTAGCGGGAGCCAATGAGCAGTTCTTC. Its protein is CASSLEEGLAGANEQFF.

This chain joins TRBV28 and TRBJ1-1; D is perhaps TRBD1 (6 bases). Germline loops: CDR1 MDHEN, CDR2 SYDVKM. V gave up 3 bases and J gave up 3 bases, with 11 bases separating them. There are 14 residues in the CDR3. This chain's CDR3 is CASSFRDTDTEAFF. CDR3 DNA sequence: TGTGCCAGCAGTTTCCGGGACACCGACACTGAAGCTTTCTTT. Full variable domain (remainder filled in from reference TRBV28 and TRBJ1-1): DVKVTQSSRYLVKRTGEKVFLECVQDMDHENMFWYRQDPGLGLRLIYFSYDVKMKEKGDIPEGYSVSREKKERFSLILESASTNQTSMYLCASSFRDTDTEAFFGQGTRLTVV.

This clone was picked up one time. The CDR3 here is CASSPSAGNQPQHF. DNA for the CDR3: TGTGCCAGCAGCCCCAGCGCTGGCAATCAGCCCCAGCATTTT. This sequence joins TRBV6-6 and TRBJ1-5; D is undetermined. This CDR3 spans 14 amino acids. V was shortened by 6 bases and J by 2 bases, with 11 bases between the two germline ends. CDR1 and CDR2 (germline): MNHNY, SVGAGI (reference sequence).

This rearrangement joins TRBV30 to TRBJ2-7; 8 bases align to TRBD2. Germline trimming cut 2 bases from V and 7 bases from J; bases unmatched to any gene: 4. Germline CDR1 GTSNPN, CDR2 SVGIG (reference sequence). The CDR3 extends over 12 amino acids. DNA of the CDR3: TGTGCCTGGAGTAGTGCTAGCGGGGAGCAGTACTTC. Its translation is CAWSSASGEQYF.

V and J are TRBV13 and TRBJ2-2, with a possible D match to TRBD2 (6 bases). V was shortened by 1 base and J by 0 bases, with 30 bases between the two germline ends. Germline assignment: CDR1 PRHDT and CDR2 FYEKMQ (reference sequence). This CDR3 has 23 amino acids. DNA of the CDR3: TGTGCCAGCAGCTTAGACCCCCGGGGTCAGCCTTGGGGGGAAGCTTCGAACACCGGGGAGCTGTTTTTT. It encodes CASSLDPRGQPWGEASNTGELFF.

This chain joins TRBV7-2 and TRBJ2-1; D is unresolved. The CDR3 loop spans 12 amino acids. Germline V gives CDR1 SGHTA, CDR2 FQGNSA. V dropped 5 bases and J dropped 6 bases, with 8 bases sitting between them. The CDR3 sequence: CASSLRVNEQFF. The CDR3 region has the DNA TGTGCCAGCAGCCTTCGGGTCAATGAGCAGTTCTTC.

The gene calls are TRBV4-1 and TRBJ1-1, with D perhaps TRBD1 (6 bases). The CDR3 covers 16 residues. V was shortened by 0 bases and J by 1 base, with 12 bases between the two germline ends. Germline-derived CDR1 and CDR2 are MGHRA and YSYEKL. The DNA for the CDR3 is TGCGCCAGCAGCCAAGATCAGGGCAGGGGGAACACTGAAGCTTTCTTT. Amino acids: CASSQDQGRGNTEAFF.

The chain has TRBV29-1 and TRBJ1-2, with TRBD1 matching over 7 bases. V lost 6 bases to trimming and J lost 4 bases; unmatched junction nucleotides: 5. The CDR3 is 12 residues long. Germline loops: CDR1 SQVTM, CDR2 ANQGSEA. The CDR3 DNA sequence: TGCAGCGTGACAGGGTTTACCTATGGCTACACCTTC. It specifies CSVTGFTYGYTF.

This clone has a single count. The chain uses TRBV9 and TRBJ2-3; maybe TRBD1 (6 bases). Trimming left V 0 bases short and J 3 bases short, with 14 bases between. This CDR3 has 16 amino acids. The germline CDR1 and CDR2 sequences are SGDLS and YYNGEE. The CDR3 here is CASSVARVGATDTQYF. CDR3 DNA sequence: TGTGCCAGCAGCGTAGCTAGGGTGGGGGCAACAGATACGCAGTATTTT.

DNA for the CDR3: TGTGCCAGCAGTTACTCGATCCTGGGCCCAGCCGGGGAGCTGTTTTTT. Translating gives CASSYSILGPAGELFF. The V call is TRBV6-5, the J call TRBJ2-2; D not certain. This CDR3 has 16 residues. The germline V gene encodes CDR1 MNHEY and CDR2 SVGAGI. V lost 0 bases, J lost 6 bases, and 14 bases lay in between.

The gene calls are TRBV9 and TRBJ2-5; 8 bases map to TRBD2. After removal of 3 bases from V and 4 bases from J, the junction contained 5 bases not matched to a gene. CDR3 length equals 14 residues. Germline values: CDR1 SGDLS, CDR2 YYNGEE. In nucleotides, the CDR3 is TGTGCCAGCAGCGCGGGGGGGGGTGGAGAGACCCAGTACTTC. It translates to CASSAGGGGETQYF.

This clone was seen a few times. This chain joins TRBV27 and TRBJ2-1; 8 bases line up with TRBD1. CDR1 is MNHEY and CDR2 is SMNVEV in the germline V gene (reference sequence). The CDR3 sequence is 12 residues long. V lost 5 bases and J lost 8; bases outside the gene matches: 2. CDR3 coding DNA: TGTGCCAGCAGTACACAGGGGGATGAGCAGTTCTTC. It translates to CASSTQGDEQFF.

The CDR3: CASSEKAGGADTQYF. The CDR3 nucleotides read TGCGCCAGCAGTGAGAAAGCGGGGGGGGCAGATACGCAGTATTTT. This chain links TRBV10-1 with TRBJ2-3; 10 nucleotides match TRBD2. V gave up 2 bases and J gave up 4 bases; unmatched junction bases: 3. CDR3 length: 15 residues. Germline V CDR1 and CDR2: WNHNN, SYGVQD (reference sequence).

V usage is TRBV7-2 and J usage is TRBJ1-2, with TRBD1 identical over 7 bases. The V segment lost 5 bases and the J segment 5 bases; nucleotides outside the gene matches: 8. This CDR3 spans 14 amino acids. Germline V gene data show CDR1 as SGHTA and CDR2 as FQGNSA. The CDR3 region has the DNA TGTGCCAGCAGCGACCTCGAGACAGGGTATGGCTACACCTTC. Translating gives CASSDLETGYGYTF.

J is TRBJ2-1 and V is TRBV7-9, with D unclear. The CDR3 is made up of 13 amino acids. Germline V gene sequence: CDR1 SEHNR, CDR2 FQNEAQ (reference sequence). Trimming removed 3 bases from V and 10 bases from J, with 13 bases in between. Here the CDR3 reads CASSFPRVEEQFF. The CDR3 nucleotides are TGTGCCAGCAGCTTTCCCCGGGTCGAAGAGCAGTTCTTC.

The rearrangement links TRBV11-2 to TRBJ2-7, with TRBD2 identical over 11 bases. With V trimmed by 5 bases and J by 7 bases, 7 bases remained unmatched. In germline, CDR1 is SGHAT, CDR2 FQNNGV. This CDR3 has 14 residues. In DNA, the CDR3 is TGTGCCAGCAGCGTTAGCGGGAGGGCCGGTGAGCAGTACTTC. Amino acids: CASSVSGRAGEQYF.

CDR3 sequence (DNA): TGTGCCAGTTCCCTAGCGGGGGGGCCCAACAATGAGCAGTTCTTC. It encodes CASSLAGGPNNEQFF. The J gene is TRBJ2-1, the V gene TRBV7-2, with TRBD2 matching over 12 bases. The J segment lost 5 bases and the V segment lost 9 bases, leaving 8 bases of the junction unmatched. CDR3 size: 15 residues. In germline, CDR1 is SGHTA, CDR2 FQGNSA. Full variable domain (outside the CDR3, taken from reference TRBV7-2 and TRBJ2-1): GAGVSQSPSNKVTEKGKDVELRCDPISGHTALYWYRQSLGQGLEFLIYFQGNSAPDKSGLPSDRFSAERTGGSVSTLTIQRTQQEDSAVYLCASSLAGGPNNEQFFGPGTRLTVL.

V is TRBV4-1 and J is TRBJ1-2; the D is unclear. Germline-derived CDR1 and CDR2 are MGHRA and YSYEKL. This CDR3 spans 15 amino acids. Trimming pared 4 bases from V and 0 bases from J, leaving 12 bases between. CDR3 protein: CASSLRTDSNYGYTF. For the CDR3, the DNA is TGCGCCAGCAGCCTTAGGACGGACTCTAACTATGGCTACACCTTC.

This rearrangement joins TRBV19 to TRBJ1-2, with D perhaps TRBD1 (6 bases). CDR3 length: 14 residues. Germline CDR1 LNHDA, CDR2 SQIVND (reference sequence). V shed 10 bases and J shed 3 bases, with 18 bases lying between them. DNA of the CDR3: TGTGCCACCACAGGGTCCAGCTTAGACTATGGCTACACCTTC. Amino acids: CATTGSSLDYGYTF.

The chain uses TRBV7-9 and TRBJ1-4, with unresolved D. The CDR3 consists of 13 residues. CDR1 is SEHNR and CDR2 is FQNEAQ in the germline V gene (reference sequence). V lost 2 bases to trimming and J lost 4 bases, with 5 bases between them. CDR3 region: CASSLWSNEKLFF. The CDR3 DNA reads TGTGCCAGCAGCTTATGGAGTAATGAAAAACTGTTTTTT.

V is TRBV5-6 and J is TRBJ2-3, with D tentatively TRBD2 (7 bases). The germline V gene has CDR1 SGHDT and CDR2 YYEEEE. The CDR3 spans 17 residues. V was clipped by 3 bases and J by 4 bases, with 21 bases between them. Here the CDR3 reads CASSWGGYLTSPDTQYF. CDR3 nucleotides: TGTGCCAGCAGCTGGGGGGGCTATCTCACAAGCCCAGATACGCAGTATTTT.

The chain employs TRBV5-6 and TRBJ2-1; the D is unclear. V lost 0 bases and J lost 0, with 13 bases in between. Germline CDR1 is SGHDT and CDR2 is YYEEEE. The CDR3 is made up of 17 amino acids. The CDR3 is CASSLGSWYSSYNEQFF. CDR3 bases: TGTGCCAGCAGCTTGGGATCTTGGTATAGCTCCTACAATGAGCAGTTCTTC.

V is TRBV10-1 and J is TRBJ1-5, with unresolved D. The CDR3 has 13 amino acids. V was shortened by 5 bases and J by 4 bases, with 9 bases between the two germline ends. Germline V CDR1 and CDR2: WNHNN, SYGVQD (reference sequence). The CDR3 region has the DNA TGCGCCAGCAGTCCGGGTCTTAATCAGCCCCAGCATTTT. It yields the protein CASSPGLNQPQHF.

This rearrangement joins TRBV5-4 to TRBJ1-2, with D perhaps matching TRBD1 (5 bases). Trimming took 4 bases from V and 6 from J, leaving 13 bases between them. The CDR3 spans 13 residues. CDR1 and CDR2 from the germline V gene are SGHNT and YYREEE (reference sequence). The CDR3 coding sequence is TGTGCCAGCAGCCCCGGGGGGGACCATGGCTACACCTTC. This encodes CASSPGGDHGYTF.

The chain carries TRBV29-1 and TRBJ2-7; TRBD1 matches at 10 bases. Germline trimming cut 2 bases from V and 3 bases from J; bases unmatched to any gene: 10. CDR3 length: 16 amino acids. Germline CDR1 and CDR2: SQVTM and ANQGSEA. DNA for the CDR3: TGCAGCGTTGAACTGGGCGGACAGGGGGGTGTCTACGAGCAGTACTTC. It translates to CSVELGGQGGVYEQYF.

The gene calls are TRBV7-8 and TRBJ1-1; 7 nucleotides align to TRBD1. V lost 4 bases to trimming and J lost 8 bases; unmatched junction nucleotides: 4. This CDR3 is 12 amino acids long. The germline V gene encodes CDR1 SGHVS and CDR2 FQNEAQ. The CDR3 spells CASSSGTAEAFF. CDR3 bases: TGTGCCAGCAGCTCCGGGACAGCCGAAGCTTTCTTT.

This chain links TRBV4-1 with TRBJ1-3; D is ambiguous. Germline assignment: CDR1 MGHRA and CDR2 YSYEKL. This CDR3 comprises 15 residues. The germline V and J ends were trimmed by 2 bases and 0 bases, with 8 bases remaining between them. The CDR3 DNA reads as TGCGCCAGCAGCCAAACCACACACTCTGGAAACACCATATATTTT. Encoded protein: CASSQTTHSGNTIYF.

J is TRBJ1-5 and V is TRBV9; 7 bases fit TRBD1. Germline values: CDR1 SGDLS, CDR2 YYNGEE. Losses at the gene ends were 0 bases for V and 7 bases for J; bases not matched to a gene: 4. The CDR3 loop spans 14 amino acids. The CDR3 sequence is CASSVEGGLQPQHF. For the CDR3, the DNA is TGTGCCAGCAGCGTAGAAGGGGGCTTGCAGCCCCAGCATTTT.

The DNA for the CDR3 is TGTGCCAGCAGCTTAGTGGAGAATCCCGTCTATGGCTACACCTTC. Translated, it gives CASSLVENPVYGYTF. J is TRBJ1-2 and V is TRBV7-6; D call uncertain. CDR3 size: 15 residues. Germline assignment: CDR1 SGHVS and CDR2 FNYEAQ. Trimming pared 1 base from V and 4 bases from J, leaving 13 bases between.

This sequence joins TRBV12-5 and TRBJ1-5; 8 positions agree with TRBD1. This CDR3 region has 15 residues. Trimming took 5 bases from V and 3 from J; bases not matched to a gene: 6. From germline, CDR1 is LGHNT and CDR2 FRNRAP. The CDR3 here is CASGLNRGDNQPQHF. The CDR3 bases are TGTGCTAGTGGTCTTAACAGGGGGGACAATCAGCCCCAGCATTTT.

In nucleotides, the CDR3 is TGTGCCCAAACTCGGGGCAGGGGCTACGAGCAGTACTTC. It specifies CAQTRGRGYEQYF. The chain joins TRBV2 to TRBJ2-7; possible D gene TRBD1, 6 bases. The CDR3 is made up of 13 amino acids. V lost 11 bases and J 3 bases, leaving 17 bases between the germline ends. Germline CDR1 is SNHLY and CDR2 is FYNNEI.

This clone is medium-sized in the sample. V usage is TRBV6-4 and J usage is TRBJ2-3; 7 bases line up with TRBD2. Germline V gives CDR1 MRHNA, CDR2 SNTAGT. The V gene end was trimmed by 0 bases and the J gene end by 3 bases; junction bases not matched to a gene: 9. CDR3 size: 17 residues. Here the CDR3 DNA reads TGTGCCAGCAGTGACTCCCATGAAGGGAGGGAGACAGATACGCAGTATTTT. It yields the protein CASSDSHEGRETDTQYF.